The sample holds many counts of the clone carrying this T cell receptor beta chain. Antigen: not known. MiXCR, run by TCRdb on the multiplex PCR reads, gives a single entry per CDR3 protein. The sample yields roughly 130,000 distinct CDR3 sequences, less than 35% seen once. The lymph nodes were axillary draining lymph nodes from breast cancer patients. This record comes from a study of breast tumors, draining lymph nodes, adjacent tissues. The study, taken as a whole, reports: Tumor T cell lymph node origin was a supported hypothesis, not proven. Luminal-like breast cancer showed significantly higher tumor–nontumor repertoire similarity than basal-like.

This receptor was identified in a female donor with breast cancer. Some clones in this sample may be carry-over from other donors' samples. Input material: axillary lymph node tissue.

The CDR3 DNA follows: TGTGCCAGCAGCCCTGGGGGTTTCTACAATGAGCAGTTCTTC. It specifies CASSPGGFYNEQFF. This chain links TRBV7-9 with TRBJ2-1; D is perhaps TRBD1 or TRBD2 (5 bases each). The germline V gene encodes CDR1 SEHNR and CDR2 FQNEAQ (reference sequence). The CDR3 has 14 residues. The V end was cut by 5 bases, the J end by 3 bases, with 11 bases between.